This T cell receptor (beta chain) was documented in a study of T cell responses to AZD1222 COVID-19 vaccine. Here immunoSEQ multiplex PCR was the method, and the copy in TCRdb shows in-frame clones only, minus some. The sample records roughly 120,000 clones, 90% to 95% being singletons. Germline V gene lookup returns CDR1 MRHNA and CDR2 SNTAGT. Deletions cut 3 bases from V and 5 bases from J, with 14 bases between. CDR3 length equals 16 residues. This clone was counted a single time. The receptor comes from an adult who received the AZD1222 COVID-19 vaccine. The J gene is TRBJ1-6, the V gene TRBV6-4; D not certain. This material consisted of peripheral blood, taken 28 days after the second AZD1222 dose. The CDR3: CASSETLRFDNSPLHF. Here the CDR3 DNA reads TGTGCCAGCAGTGAAACCCTCCGCTTCGATAATTCACCCCTCCACTTT.